What follows are 11 T cell receptor beta chains derived from one specimen sequenced in a study of T cells in Graves' hyperthyroidism and ophthalmopathy. TCR beta CDR3 regions were amplified from RNA transcripts. During a first-round RT-PCR of the TCR CDR3, the HTBI primer set was used. TCRdb called the multiplex PCR reads again in MiXCR, with one record for every CDR3 protein. Counted here are 480,000 or so distinct CDR3 sequences, 40% to 55% occurring once; the ten biggest clones make up about 45%. The sample consisted of peripheral blood or thyroid tissue (not recorded which). All receptors come from an adult woman with Graves' disease, either hyperthyroidism or ophthalmopathy (not recorded which).

In this sample, this clonotype turned up many times. The chain has TRBV20-1 and TRBJ2-7; possible D gene TRBD2, 6 bases. Germline CDR1 and CDR2: DFQATT and SNEGSKA (reference sequence). CDR3 length: 14 residues. V dropped 3 bases and J dropped 4 bases, with 16 bases sitting between them. The CDR3 nucleotides read TGCAGTGCTAGTCGGACCTCGGGAGATTACGAGCAGTACTTC. The encoded protein is CSASRTSGDYEQYF.

The chain couples TRBV15 to TRBJ1-2; 10 bases map to TRBD1. The CDR3 totals 16 residues. Looked up from germline, CDR1 is LNHNV and CDR2 is YYDKDF (reference sequence). Unmatched junction bases numbered 10, after V lost 4 bases and J lost 5 bases. The CDR3 nucleotides read TGTGCCACCAGCACCGAGACAGGGGGCAGGAGTTATGGCTACACCTTC. Residues: CATSTETGGRSYGYTF.

The chain carries TRBV11-2 and TRBJ1-4; TRBD1 is a possible D gene (5 bases). The germline V gene encodes CDR1 SGHAT and CDR2 FQNNGV. Trimming removed 6 bases at V and 10 bases at J, with 24 bases between. The CDR3 contains 16 residues. CDR3 residues: CASRLSGPGFGGKLFF. CDR3 in DNA: TGTGCCAGCAGATTATCCGGTCCGGGGTTCGGGGGAAAACTGTTTTTT.

The gene calls are TRBV15 and TRBJ1-2, with TRBD1 as a possible D gene (5 bases). Germline values: CDR1 LNHNV, CDR2 YYDKDF (reference sequence). Deletions cut 2 bases from V and 6 bases from J, with 10 bases between. The CDR3 spans 13 residues. The CDR3 coding sequence is TGTGCCACCAGCAGAACGGACAACCATGGCTACACCTTC. Protein: CATSRTDNHGYTF.

This clonotype was counted only a few times. This may arise from a read error, as a much more abundant clone is one base away. The chain uses TRBV7-7 and TRBJ2-5, with D perhaps matching TRBD2 (7 bases). CDR3 length: 16 residues. Germline values: CDR1 SSHAT, CDR2 FNYEAQ (reference sequence). The DNA of the CDR3 is TGTGCCGGCAGCCAAGATGGGGGGGGGCCAGGGGAGACCCAGTACTTC. This codes for CAGSQDGGGPGETQYF. The whole variable domain, filled in from reference TRBV7-7 and TRBJ2-5, reads GAGVSQSPRYKVTKRGQDVTLRCDPISSHATLYWYQQALGQGPEFLTYFNYEAQPDKSGLPSDRFSAERPEGSISTLTIQRTEQRDSAMYRCAGSQDGGGPGETQYFGPGTRLLVL.

The chain joins TRBV5-4 to TRBJ1-4, with 7 bases matching TRBD1. This CDR3 spans 16 amino acids. Trimming removed 4 bases from V and 7 bases from J; junction bases left unmatched: 13. Looked up from germline, CDR1 is SGHNT and CDR2 is YYREEE (reference sequence). CDR3: CASSPAPGQPTEKLFF. CDR3 nucleotide sequence: TGTGCCAGCAGCCCCGCGCCGGGACAGCCAACTGAAAAACTGTTTTTT.

The chain carries TRBV9 and TRBJ2-7; 8 bases map to TRBD1. The CDR3 has 14 amino acids. Germline V gene sequence: CDR1 SGDLS, CDR2 YYNGEE. For the CDR3, the DNA is TGTGCTAGAGACCCCGGACAGGGTACCTACGAGCAGTACTTC. Translation gives CARDPGQGTYEQYF.

This clonotype showed up just a few times. The chain couples TRBV14 to TRBJ1-6, with 7 bases matching TRBD1. This CDR3 is built from 16 residues. V lost 0 bases, J lost 8 bases, and 7 bases stayed unmatched. Germline loops: CDR1 SGHDN, CDR2 FVKESK. The CDR3 DNA is TGTGCCAGCAGCCAAGATATGGGACAGTGGCATTCACCCCTCCACTTT. It translates to CASSQDMGQWHSPLHF.

The chain recombines TRBV7-9 with TRBJ1-1; weak D call: TRBD1 (6 bases). The CDR3 length is 14 residues. CDR1 is SEHNR, CDR2 FQNEAQ, per germline (reference sequence). V lost 7 bases to trimming and J lost 8 bases, with 20 bases between them. The CDR3 nucleotides are TGTGCCAGCATTCGCCAGGGGAGGAGCCCCGAAGCTTTCTTT. Protein: CASIRQGRSPEAFF.

The chain is built from TRBV29-1 and TRBJ2-7, with D possibly matching TRBD1 (6 bases). V was clipped by 6 bases and J by 3 bases, with 30 bases between them. The CDR3 is 18 amino acids. Germline CDR1 and CDR2: SQVTM and ANQGSEA. CDR3 residues: CSVIDAGTTWGEFYEQYF. In DNA form, the CDR3 reads TGCAGCGTGATTGATGCCGGGACAACCTGGGGTGAGTTCTACGAGCAGTACTTC.

This clonotype has a count of ten or more. J is TRBJ2-5 and V is TRBV5-1, with 10 bases that match TRBD1. Per the germline V gene, CDR1 is SGHRS and CDR2 is YFSETQ. The V segment lost 4 bases and the J segment 4 bases; nucleotides outside the gene matches: 4. The CDR3 length is 14 residues. The CDR3 DNA follows: TGCGCCAGCAGCGACCGGGACAGGGGAGAGACCCAGTACTTC. It encodes CASSDRDRGETQYF.